This T cell receptor (beta chain) is drawn from a study of blood T cells in healthy people across ages. The second PCR ran about 6 to 12 cycles with a sample-barcoded 5' primer and J-beta primers. Tagging of each cDNA molecule was performed by a template-switch adaptor with 12 random nucleotides. TCRdb itself ran the 5' RACE reads through MiXCR, one entry per CDR3 protein. The data hold approximately 800,000 distinct CDR3 sequences, with 58% observed a single time. As for this clonotype: What it recognizes is unknown.

Germline V gene sequence: CDR1 SGHDN, CDR2 FVKESK. The CDR3 covers 13 residues. V lost 5 bases and J lost 6, with 14 bases in between. Regarding the study as a whole: PBMCs that were unsorted prevented a conclusive naive versus antigen-experienced comparison. Per million T cells, TCR beta diversity dropped roughly linearly as age increased.

The source is a man aged 30 to 45 in good health. Source material: blood. The gene calls are TRBV14 and TRBJ2-7; D may be TRBD1 (6 bases). In nucleotides, the CDR3 is TGTGCCAGCAGCTTAGGGACATTCCTCGAGCAGTACTTC. It translates to CASSLGTFLEQYF.